The entry that follows covers one T cell receptor beta chain sequence. As yet, its antigen is unknown. This entry comes from a study of T-cell reconstitution after alpha-beta-depleted transplantation in children. Findings and limits, study-wide: The authors attributed T-cell counts and diversity one year after transplant mostly to newly produced T cells. After transplant, at about two months, alpha-beta T cells were reportedly derived from several hundred expanded graft clones.

Preparing the TCRbeta library involved the use of unique molecular identifiers. TCRdb redid the calling of the PCR reads with MiXCR, one entry per CDR3 protein. Among 670,000 or so distinct CDR3 sequences listed, less than 15% were seen once. This CDR3 is built from 14 residues. Germline V gene lookup returns CDR1 SQVTM and CDR2 ANQGSEA. J was trimmed by 6 bases and V by 5 bases; bases with no gene match: 12. The input for sequencing was PBMCs, taken before TCRalphabeta/CD19-depleted stem cell transplant. The receptor was derived from a girl aged 2-10 years with congenital amegakaryocytic thrombocytopenia, due to receive a stem cell transplant. This rearrangement joins TRBV29-1 to TRBJ1-1, with 7 bases that match TRBD1. The CDR3 region is CSVRAGDRGPEAFF. In DNA, the CDR3 is TGCAGCGTTAGGGCCGGGGACAGAGGACCTGAAGCTTTCTTT.